This TCR beta chain is drawn from a study of vaccination effects on CD4 cells after COVID-19. Profiled with immunoSEQ multiplex PCR; TCRdb holds only in-frame clones, not every one. The table has 30,000 to 40,000 clones, around four fifths seen once. V lost 5 bases to trimming and J lost 3 bases; unmatched junction nucleotides: 1. CDR1 SGHAT and CDR2 FQNNGV come from the germline V gene. This CDR3 is built from 14 residues. The ViraFEST assay expanded antigen-specific CD4+ T cells with viral peptide pools before sequencing. Subsequent to roughly 9 days of culture, CD4+ T cells were isolated. The vaccine given was either BNT162b2 or mRNA-1273, in two doses. This clone was seen more than once but under ten times. The target antigen is unknown.

The chain combines TRBV11-2 with TRBJ2-5; 12 bases line up with TRBD2. The input for sequencing was CD4+ T cells from PBMCs cultured with HCoV-NL63 spike peptides, taken after COVID-19 vaccination. The TCR sequence derives from a human donor who received a COVID-19 vaccine. Some clones in this sample may be carry-over from other donors' samples. The CDR3 DNA sequence: TGTGCCAGCAGCCCTAGCGGGGGGGAAGAGACCCAGTACTTC. Protein sequence: CASSPSGGEETQYF.